These 26 T cell receptor beta chains were sequenced from one sample in a study of blood T cell repertoires in COVID-19. Libraries were prepared by immunoSEQ multiplex PCR; TCRdb keeps only in-frame clonotypes and omits some of them. The top ten clones hold 3% of a sample with a few hundred thousand clones, about nine tenths of them seen once. Sequences were obtained from peripheral blood. The source is a woman in her twenties or thirties with active or convalescent COVID-19.

The chain recombines TRBV30 with TRBJ2-3; TRBD2 is a possible D gene (6 bases). The CDR3 sequence is 15 residues long. CDR1 GTSNPN and CDR2 SVGIG come from the germline V gene (reference sequence). V was pared by 0 bases and J by 3 bases, with 13 bases between. The CDR3: CAWSVSGGRTDTQYF. CDR3 sequence (DNA): TGTGCCTGGAGTGTAAGTGGGGGGAGAACAGATACGCAGTATTTT.

The gene calls are TRBV18 and TRBJ1-4; perhaps TRBD1 as D (6 bases). This CDR3 contains 13 residues. Trimming removed 2 bases from V and 7 bases from J, with 8 bases in between. Looked up from germline, CDR1 is KGHSH and CDR2 is LQKENI. CDR3 nucleotide sequence: TGTGCCAGCTCACCAGAACAGGGTGAAAAACTGTTTTTT. Amino acids: CASSPEQGEKLFF.

The V gene is TRBV11-2, the J gene TRBJ2-5; possibly TRBD2 for D (5 bases). Germline V lookup: CDR1 SGHAT, CDR2 FQNNGV. The CDR3 contains 14 residues. The ends were cut back, 1 base at V and 1 base at J, with 7 bases in the middle. CDR3 sequence (DNA): TGTGCCAGCAGCTTAGGGCGGGCCCAAGAGACCCAGTACTTC. It specifies CASSLGRAQETQYF.

This clone has a single count. CDR3 in DNA: TGTGCCAGCAGTTCGACGCGCAGGGAAGAACAGCCCCAGCATTTT. Residues: CASSSTRREEQPQHF. The J gene is TRBJ1-5, the V gene TRBV6-5; possibly TRBD1 for D (5 bases). The V end lost 4 bases, the J end lost 7 bases, and 17 bases lay between the germline ends. The CDR3 sequence is 15 residues long. From germline, CDR1 is MNHEY and CDR2 SVGAGI.

This clone was counted only a few times. V is TRBV2 and J is TRBJ1-1, with 8 positions matching TRBD1. The CDR3 is 14 amino acids. V lost 7 bases to trimming and J lost 10 bases; unmatched junction nucleotides: 14. The V gene's germline CDR1 is SNHLY and CDR2 FYNNEI. Written as DNA, the CDR3 is TGTGCCAGCAACCCAGACAGGGGCCAATCGGTAGCTTTCTTT. It is translated as CASNPDRGQSVAFF.

This chain joins TRBV18 and TRBJ2-2; possible D gene TRBD2, 6 bases. The CDR3 runs to 15 residues. V was shortened by 6 bases and J by 7 bases, with 18 bases between the two germline ends. The germline V gene has CDR1 KGHSH and CDR2 LQKENI. The CDR3 coding sequence is TGTGCCAGCTCCCTGTCCGGGACTCCCGGCGGGGAGCTGTTTTTT. Translation: CASSLSGTPGGELFF.

The chain has TRBV24-1 and TRBJ2-7; the match to TRBD1 covers 10 bases. The CDR3 is 13 residues long. The germline V gene encodes CDR1 KGHDR and CDR2 SFDVKD. The ends lost 7 bases at V and 3 bases at J; junction bases unmatched: 2. CDR3 protein: CATSRTGGYEQYF. CDR3 DNA: TGTGCCACCAGCCGGACAGGGGGCTACGAGCAGTACTTC.

The rearrangement joins TRBV4-3 to TRBJ2-2; TRBD1 is a possible D gene (6 bases). From germline, CDR1 is LGHNA and CDR2 YSLEER. Trimming cost V 3 bases and J 3 bases, with 14 bases left between them. The CDR3 is made up of 16 amino acids. The CDR3 region has the DNA TGCGCCAGCAGCCAGCGACTACAGGGATACACCGGGGAGCTGTTTTTT. It is translated as CASSQRLQGYTGELFF.

As to this clone: Germline and junction disagree at one end, which may indicate a read error. The chain carries TRBV6-5 and TRBJ1-6; D is unclear. Germline assignment: CDR1 MNHEY and CDR2 SVGAGI. The CDR3 runs to 16 residues. CDR3 loop: CASSYSSFSSNSPLHF. The CDR3 region has the DNA TGTGCCAGCAGTTACTCGAGCTTCTCCTCTAATTCACCCCTCCACTTT.

The chain recombines TRBV5-1 with TRBJ2-7, with D perhaps matching TRBD2 (5 bases). Germline V gene sequence: CDR1 SGHRS, CDR2 YFSETQ. The CDR3 contains 15 residues. V lost 4 bases to trimming and J lost 2 bases, with 16 bases between them. The CDR3 DNA follows: TGCGCCAGCAGCCCCGAGGGTTCCTCGCCCTACGAGCAGTACTTC. Its protein product is CASSPEGSSPYEQYF.

The J gene is TRBJ2-2, the V gene TRBV5-4; TRBD2 aligns across 13 bases. Germline V gene data show CDR1 as SGHNT and CDR2 as YYREEE (reference sequence). V trimming: 2 bases; J trimming: 10 bases; junction bases outside the gene matches: 8. CDR3 size: 16 residues. CDR3 DNA: TGTGCCAGCAGCTTACCGGGACTAGCGGGGCCCGAGGAGCTGTTTTTT. Translating gives CASSLPGLAGPEELFF.

This clone came up a few times. This chain joins TRBV7-3 and TRBJ2-2, with 7 bases aligning to TRBD1. Per germline, CDR1 SGHTA and CDR2 FQGTGA. This CDR3 comprises 15 residues. V dropped 5 bases and J dropped 7; count of bases not matched to a gene: 10. CDR3 DNA: TGTGCCAGCAGCCCCGGGACAGCAACTCTCGGGGAGCTGTTTTTT. This codes for CASSPGTATLGELFF.

This clone occurred a few times. The chain recombines TRBV25-1 with TRBJ2-5; 7 bases are shared with TRBD1. From germline, CDR1 is MGHDK and CDR2 SYGVNS. The CDR3 length is 16 residues. With V trimmed by 3 bases and J by 2 bases, 9 bases remained unmatched. The DNA of the CDR3 is TGTGCCAGCAGTGATCCCGAGGACAGGTCTCAAGAGACCCAGTACTTC. It codes for CASSDPEDRSQETQYF.

The chain has TRBV27 and TRBJ1-2; 9 bases are a match to TRBD1. V lost 8 bases, J lost 7 bases, and 8 bases stayed unmatched. The CDR3 extends over 13 amino acids. The germline V gene encodes CDR1 MNHEY and CDR2 SMNVEV (reference sequence). This CDR3 is CASGLQGAGGYTF. CDR3 in DNA: TGTGCCAGCGGACTACAGGGGGCGGGTGGCTACACCTTC.

The chain has TRBV20-1 and TRBJ2-5; the D gene is possibly TRBD1 (5 bases). In germline, CDR1 is DFQATT, CDR2 SNEGSKA (reference sequence). V shed 3 bases and J shed 1 base, with 15 bases lying between them. This CDR3 contains 15 residues. CDR3 in DNA: TGCAGTGCTAGTGGTGGGGCACGGCCCCAAGAGACCCAGTACTTC. The encoded protein is CSASGGARPQETQYF.

The chain couples TRBV6-1 to TRBJ2-1; D perhaps matches TRBD1 (5 bases). The V gene's germline CDR1 is MNHNS and CDR2 SASEGT. The CDR3 has 15 residues. The V and J ends lost 0 bases and 2 bases respectively, with 8 bases between them. The CDR3 reads CASSEARAAYNEQFF. The CDR3 nucleotides are TGTGCCAGCAGTGAAGCCAGGGCGGCCTACAATGAGCAGTTCTTC.

This clone was picked up one time. This chain joins TRBV7-2 and TRBJ1-5, with D unclear. Germline-derived CDR1 and CDR2 are SGHTA and FQGNSA. V gave up 5 bases and J gave up 0 bases, with 8 bases separating them. The CDR3 is made up of 14 amino acids. CDR3 residues: CASSLQFSNQPQHF. As DNA, the CDR3 is TGTGCCAGCAGCCTACAGTTTAGCAATCAGCCCCAGCATTTT.

The rearrangement uses TRBV19 and TRBJ1-2, with D unresolved. The germline gives CDR1 LNHDA, CDR2 SQIVND (reference sequence). Trimming pared 3 bases from V and 8 bases from J, leaving 13 bases between. The CDR3 spans 13 residues. The DNA of the CDR3 is TGTGCCAGTAGTATCCGAGCGGCCCAGGGCTACACCTTC. Protein product: CASSIRAAQGYTF.

The chain is built from TRBV6-5 and TRBJ1-6; weak D call: TRBD1 (5 bases). Trimming took 7 bases from V and 7 from J, leaving 11 bases between them. The germline gives CDR1 MNHEY, CDR2 SVGAGI. CDR3 length equals 13 residues. The CDR3 region is CASTTGGNSPLHF. CDR3 DNA: TGTGCCAGCACTACAGGCGGAAATTCACCCCTCCACTTT.

The chain links TRBV24-1 to TRBJ2-3; D uncertain. Germline lookup yields CDR1 KGHDR and CDR2 SFDVKD. The CDR3 spans 16 residues. Trimming left V 3 bases short and J 2 bases short, with 14 bases between. In DNA, the CDR3 is TGTGCCACCAGTGATCGGCGTAGCTTATACACAGATACGCAGTATTTT. Amino acid sequence: CATSDRRSLYTDTQYF.

The chain carries TRBV28 and TRBJ1-2; D is unclear. The CDR3 totals 13 residues. V was shortened by 7 bases and J by 0 bases, with 9 bases between the two germline ends. CDR1 and CDR2 from the germline V gene are MDHEN and SYDVKM. The CDR3 region has the DNA TGTGCCAGCAAGTCTTTAGCTAACTATGGCTACACCTTC. This sequence encodes CASKSLANYGYTF.

This rearrangement joins TRBV5-1 to TRBJ2-3; D not certain. Per the germline V gene, CDR1 is SGHRS and CDR2 is YFSETQ. V lost 3 bases and J lost 3, with 11 bases in between. CDR3 length: 14 amino acids. The CDR3 sequence is CASSSERSTDTQYF. The CDR3 DNA follows: TGCGCCAGCAGCTCTGAGCGCAGTACAGATACGCAGTATTTT.

The gene calls are TRBV10-3 and TRBJ2-7, with D perhaps TRBD1 (5 bases). Germline CDR1 reads ENHRY; CDR2 reads SYGVKD. This CDR3 has 14 residues. Trimming left V 6 bases short and J 0 bases short, with 12 bases between. DNA for the CDR3: TGTGCCATCAGCGGACAAGGCCTCTCCTACGAGCAGTACTTC. This encodes CAISGQGLSYEQYF.

The chain links TRBV19 to TRBJ2-7; TRBD2 agrees at 14 bases. The CDR3 has 16 amino acids. Germline CDR1 reads LNHDA; CDR2 reads SQIVND (reference sequence). Germline trimming cut 4 bases from V and 3 bases from J; bases unmatched to any gene: 5. The CDR3 here is CASSSRGTSGGYEQYF. CDR3 bases: TGTGCCAGTAGTAGTCGTGGGACTAGCGGGGGCTACGAGCAGTACTTC.

This sequence joins TRBV3-1 (or the pseudogene TRBV3-2) and TRBJ1-1; D is unclear. CDR1 and CDR2 (germline): LGHDT, YNNKEL (reference sequence). The V end was cut by 4 bases, the J end by 0 bases, with 12 bases between. CDR3 length equals 15 residues. CDR3: CASSPLPTLNTEAFF. CDR3 in DNA: TGTGCCAGCAGCCCACTACCTACACTGAACACTGAAGCTTTCTTT.

The chain has TRBV10-3 and TRBJ2-3; 8 positions agree with TRBD2. V lost 0 bases and J lost 5; bases outside the gene matches: 10. Germline CDR1 ENHRY, CDR2 SYGVKD. The CDR3 contains 17 residues. The CDR3 reads CAISESAGGPSRDTQYF. For the CDR3, the DNA is TGTGCCATCAGTGAGTCGGCGGGGGGCCCCAGTAGAGATACGCAGTATTTT.